This T cell receptor beta chain is from a study of STAT5B mutations in CD4+ large granular lymphocyte leukemia. Findings of the study overall: Compared with healthy controls (2/35), patient top clones favored TRBV06 (8/27).

This clone appeared a few times. No antigen is known for it. Germline values: CDR1 MNHNY, CDR2 SVGAGI (reference sequence). The V and J ends lost 6 bases and 3 bases respectively, with 15 bases between them. The CDR3 sequence is 14 residues long. TCRdb's table, derived via immunoSEQ multiplex PCR, lists solely in-frame clones and lacks some. The sample lists 20,000 to 25,000 clones, 72% seen once, with nearly 0.65% in the top ten. Sequences were obtained from CD4+ T cells from blood buffy coats. This chain links TRBV6-6 with TRBJ2-7; tentative D call: TRBD2 (5 bases). The clonotype was recovered from a human donor in good health. This CDR3 reads CASRAPGNLYEQYF. The CDR3 nucleotides read TGTGCCAGCAGGGCGCCGGGAAACCTCTACGAGCAGTACTTC.